The 14 T cell receptor beta chains below were found in one sample sequenced in a study of blood T cell repertoires in COVID-19 (dated by TCRdb to about 2020). To prepare the library, the immunoSEQ multiplex PCR assay was applied. Held by TCRdb, this immuneACCESS table contains in-frame sequences only and omits some clones. Under half of the omission traces to an unresolved V gene where checked; the cause of the rest is unknown. This sample lists 210,000 or so clones; 90% to 95% were detected once. Around 1.2% of the sample goes to the ten largest clones. Specimen: peripheral blood. The receptors were gathered from a man aged 25 to 40 with acute or convalescent COVID-19.

Written as DNA, the CDR3 is TGCAGCGTTGTGTCGGGGAAGGCCTACGAGCAGTACTTC. Its protein is CSVVSGKAYEQYF. The chain is built from TRBV29-1 and TRBJ2-7, with a weak D call TRBD2 (5 bases). Trimming took 4 bases from V and 2 from J, leaving 12 bases between them. The CDR3 is made up of 13 amino acids. The germline V gene encodes CDR1 SQVTM and CDR2 ANQGSEA.

CDR3 amino acids: CAITHRGRGNEQFF. The CDR3 DNA reads TGTGCCATTACCCACAGGGGGCGCGGAAATGAGCAGTTCTTC. This chain joins TRBV6-6 and TRBJ2-1; 9 nucleotides align to TRBD1. Germline V gene sequence: CDR1 MNHNY, CDR2 SVGAGI (reference sequence). Trimming removed 10 bases from V and 7 bases from J; junction bases left unmatched: 11. The CDR3 extends over 14 amino acids.

V and J are TRBV30 and TRBJ2-7, with D possibly being TRBD1 (5 bases). CDR1 is GTSNPN and CDR2 is SVGIG in the germline V gene (reference sequence). The CDR3 spans 12 residues. The V gene lost 1 base and the J gene lost 6 bases, with 10 bases spanning the gap. CDR3 nucleotide sequence: TGTGCCTGGAGTGACCGGACAACCGAGCAGTACTTC. Translating gives CAWSDRTTEQYF.

V is TRBV6-5 and J is TRBJ2-7; 8 bases align to TRBD1. The V gene's germline CDR1 is MNHEY and CDR2 SVGAGI. V dropped 6 bases and J dropped 6; count of bases not matched to a gene: 7. The CDR3 loop spans 13 amino acids. The CDR3: CASSLDRGGEQYF. The CDR3 nucleotides are TGTGCCAGCAGCCTCGACAGGGGCGGCGAGCAGTACTTC.

This clone has a single count. This chain uses TRBV19 with TRBJ1-2; 7 bases are shared with TRBD1. Germline V gene lookup returns CDR1 LNHDA and CDR2 SQIVND (reference sequence). V dropped 4 bases and J dropped 5; count of bases not matched to a gene: 1. This CDR3 region has 12 residues. The CDR3 region is CASSNRGYGYTF. The CDR3 DNA reads TGTGCCAGTAGTAACAGGGGTTATGGCTACACCTTC.

V and J are TRBV4-1 and TRBJ1-1, with 7 bases fitting TRBD1. V lost 2 bases, J lost 0 bases, and 3 bases stayed unmatched. The CDR3 has 15 residues. CDR1 and CDR2 (germline): MGHRA, YSYEKL. The CDR3 loop reads CASSQRGQMNTEAFF. Written as DNA, the CDR3 is TGCGCCAGCAGCCAAAGGGGACAGATGAACACTGAAGCTTTCTTT.

This CDR3 reads CASSLTRGGALHF. As DNA, the CDR3 is TGTGCCAGCAGCTTAACACGAGGGGGTGCCCTCCACTTT. The chain is built from TRBV7-3 and TRBJ1-6; D possibly corresponds to TRBD1 (6 bases). The V gene lost 0 bases and the J gene lost 14 bases, with 11 bases spanning the gap. Germline V gene sequence: CDR1 SGHTA, CDR2 FQGTGA. The CDR3 sequence is 13 residues long. Combining the CDR3 with reference TRBV7-3 and TRBJ1-6 gives the whole variable domain GAGVSQTPSNKVTEKGKYVELRCDPISGHTALYWYRQSLGQGPEFLIYFQGTGAADDSGLPNDRFFAVRPEGSVSTLKIQRTERGDSAVYLCASSLTRGGALHFGNGTRLTVT.

The V and J genes are TRBV5-1 and TRBJ1-5, with 9 bases fitting TRBD1. Trimming removed 2 bases from V and 4 bases from J; junction bases left unmatched: 4. The CDR3 runs to 15 residues. Germline CDR1 is SGHRS and CDR2 is YFSETQ. The DNA of the CDR3 is TGCGCCAGCAGCTTAAACGGACAGGGGAATCAGCCCCAGCATTTT. It yields the protein CASSLNGQGNQPQHF.

The V and J genes are TRBV5-1 and TRBJ1-1; maybe TRBD1 (5 bases). CDR1 and CDR2 from the germline V gene are SGHRS and YFSETQ. The V gene lost 4 bases and the J gene lost 7 bases, with 17 bases spanning the gap. CDR3 length equals 14 residues. CDR3 in amino acids: CASSPTVTAGEAFF. For the CDR3, the DNA is TGCGCCAGCAGCCCGACAGTAACTGCTGGTGAAGCTTTCTTT.

This chain links TRBV30 with TRBJ2-4, with D tentatively TRBD1 (6 bases). CDR3 size: 14 residues. The V gene's germline CDR1 is GTSNPN and CDR2 SVGIG (reference sequence). Trimming removed 3 bases at V and 8 bases at J, with 17 bases between. For the CDR3, the DNA is TGTGCCTGGAGGCCCTGGGCAGGGGCTTACATTCAGTACTTC. Its translation is CAWRPWAGAYIQYF. The full variable domain, rest sourced from reference TRBV30 and TRBJ2-4, is SQTIHQWPATLVQPVGSPLSLECTVEGTSNPNLYWYRQAAGRGLQLLFYSVGIGQISSEVPQNLSASRPQDRQFILSSKKLLLSDSGFYLCAWRPWAGAYIQYFGAGTRLSVL.

V gene TRBV7-9 combines with J gene TRBJ1-1; possibly TRBD1 for D (5 bases). The length of the CDR3 is 14 residues. Looked up from germline, CDR1 is SEHNR and CDR2 is FQNEAQ (reference sequence). V lost 1 base, J lost 1 base, and 7 bases lay in between. CDR3 nucleotide sequence: TGTGCCAGCAGCTTAGTACAGGCGAACACTGAAGCTTTCTTT. This encodes CASSLVQANTEAFF.

The chain combines TRBV5-1 with TRBJ2-3; D is unresolved. Trimming removed 2 bases at V and 4 bases at J, with 8 bases between. The CDR3 contains 13 residues. Germline-derived CDR1 and CDR2 are SGHRS and YFSETQ. The CDR3 loop reads CASSFRSPDTQYF. CDR3 DNA: TGCGCCAGCAGCTTTAGGAGCCCAGATACGCAGTATTTT.

The chain joins TRBV5-6 to TRBJ2-1, with 11 bases aligning to TRBD2. Trimming removed 2 bases from V and 6 bases from J; junction bases left unmatched: 7. Germline V CDR1 and CDR2: SGHDT, YYEEEE. This CDR3 has 16 residues. The CDR3 DNA is TGTGCCAGCAGCTTATATCTAGCGGGAGGAGGCAATGAGCAGTTCTTC. Amino acids: CASSLYLAGGGNEQFF.

The gene calls are TRBV2 and TRBJ1-5; 9 positions agree with TRBD1. J gave up 7 bases and V 6 bases, and 10 bases lay outside the gene matches. The length of the CDR3 is 15 residues. The germline V gene encodes CDR1 SNHLY and CDR2 FYNNEI. The CDR3 reads CASRQQQGAGQPQHF. The CDR3 nucleotides are TGTGCCAGCAGGCAACAACAGGGGGCTGGACAGCCCCAGCATTTT.